The text below deals with one T cell receptor beta chain. As yet, its antigen is unknown. The germline gives CDR1 SGHVS, CDR2 FQNEAQ. V was shortened by 1 base and J by 6 bases, with 11 bases between the two germline ends. CDR3 length: 14 amino acids. Following RNA extraction, reverse transcription yielded cDNA that acted as the sequencing template. The method was immunoSEQ multiplex PCR; TCRdb's version includes in-frame clones alone and lacks a portion of them. Among about 120,000 clones listed, less than 45% were seen once. From PBMCs, CD4+ and CD8+ T cells were sorted. These data belong to a study of CD8+ T cells in alopecia areata. Study background: Patients received oral tofacitinib, 5 to 10 mg twice daily, for moderate-to-severe alopecia areata. The study's findings and limits: The study also sequences resident alphabeta T cells of normal skin in scalp samples.

This receptor was identified in a human donor with alopecia areata. Specimen: CD4+ T cells sorted from blood. V usage is TRBV7-8 and J usage is TRBJ2-3; D gene unclear. The CDR3 sequence: CASSLVRKLDTQYF. The CDR3 DNA reads TGTGCCAGCAGCTTAGTACGGAAGCTGGATACGCAGTATTTT.